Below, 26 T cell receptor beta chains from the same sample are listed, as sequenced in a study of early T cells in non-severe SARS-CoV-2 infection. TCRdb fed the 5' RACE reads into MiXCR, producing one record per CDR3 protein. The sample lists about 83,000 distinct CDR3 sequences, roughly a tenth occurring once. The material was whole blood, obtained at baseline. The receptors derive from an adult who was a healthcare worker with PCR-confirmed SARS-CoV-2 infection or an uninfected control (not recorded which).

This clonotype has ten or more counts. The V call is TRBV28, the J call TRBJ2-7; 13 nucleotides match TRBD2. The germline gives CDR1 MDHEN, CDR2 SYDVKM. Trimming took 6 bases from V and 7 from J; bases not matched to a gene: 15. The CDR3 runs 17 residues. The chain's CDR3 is CASRRTSGSSTLGEQYF. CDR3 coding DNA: TGTGCCAGCAGGCGGACTAGCGGGAGCAGCACACTGGGGGAGCAGTACTTC. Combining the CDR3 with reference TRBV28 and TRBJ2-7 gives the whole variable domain DVKVTQSSRYLVKRTGEKVFLECVQDMDHENMFWYRQDPGLGLRLIYFSYDVKMKEKGDIPEGYSVSREKKERFSLILESASTNQTSMYLCASRRTSGSSTLGEQYFGPGTRLTVT.

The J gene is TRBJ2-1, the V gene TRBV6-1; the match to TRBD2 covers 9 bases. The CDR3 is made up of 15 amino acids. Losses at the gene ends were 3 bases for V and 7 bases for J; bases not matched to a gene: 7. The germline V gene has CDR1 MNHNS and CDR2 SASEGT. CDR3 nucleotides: TGTGCCAGCAGTGAGGCCCTAGCGGGAATGAATGAGCAGTTCTTC. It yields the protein CASSEALAGMNEQFF.

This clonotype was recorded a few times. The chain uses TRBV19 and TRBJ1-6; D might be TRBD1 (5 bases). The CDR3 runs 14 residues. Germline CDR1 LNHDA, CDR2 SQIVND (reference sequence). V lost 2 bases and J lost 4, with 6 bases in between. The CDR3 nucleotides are TGTGCCAGTAGTATAACAGGATATAATTCACCCCTCCACTTT. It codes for CASSITGYNSPLHF.

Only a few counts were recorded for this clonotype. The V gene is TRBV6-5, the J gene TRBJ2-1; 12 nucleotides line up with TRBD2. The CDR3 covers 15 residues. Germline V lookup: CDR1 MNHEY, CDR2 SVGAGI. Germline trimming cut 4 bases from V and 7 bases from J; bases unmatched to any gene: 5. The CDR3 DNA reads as TGTGCCAGCAGTTTTCTAGCGGGAGGGGGGAATGAGCAGTTCTTC. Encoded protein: CASSFLAGGGNEQFF.

Here the CDR3 reads CSASEPRGSGNEQYF. Written as DNA, the CDR3 is TGCAGTGCTAGTGAGCCGAGAGGGTCTGGAAACGAGCAGTACTTC. The rearrangement links TRBV20-1 to TRBJ2-7; perhaps TRBD2 as D (5 bases). The germline V and J ends were trimmed by 3 bases and 5 bases, with 20 bases remaining between them. This CDR3 spans 15 amino acids. Germline V CDR1 and CDR2: DFQATT, SNEGSKA (reference sequence).

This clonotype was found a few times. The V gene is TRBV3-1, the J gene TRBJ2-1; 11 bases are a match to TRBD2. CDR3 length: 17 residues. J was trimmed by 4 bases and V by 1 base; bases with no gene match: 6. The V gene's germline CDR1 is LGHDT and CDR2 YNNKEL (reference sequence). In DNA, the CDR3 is TGTGCCAGCAGCCAAGGGGCCGGGACTAGCGGATACAATGAGCAGTTCTTC. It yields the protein CASSQGAGTSGYNEQFF.

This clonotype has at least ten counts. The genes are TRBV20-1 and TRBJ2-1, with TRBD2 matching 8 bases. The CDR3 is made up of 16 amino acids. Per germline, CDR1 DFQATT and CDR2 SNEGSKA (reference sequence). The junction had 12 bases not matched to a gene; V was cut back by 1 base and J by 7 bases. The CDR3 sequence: CSARASGGPQRNEQFF. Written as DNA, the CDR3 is TGCAGTGCTAGAGCTTCGGGAGGGCCTCAACGAAATGAGCAGTTCTTC.

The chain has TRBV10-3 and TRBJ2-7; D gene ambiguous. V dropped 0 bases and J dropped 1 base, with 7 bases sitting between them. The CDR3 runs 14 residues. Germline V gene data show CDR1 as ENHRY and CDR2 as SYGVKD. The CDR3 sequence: CAISESGISYEQYF. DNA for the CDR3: TGTGCCATCAGTGAGTCTGGGATTTCCTACGAGCAGTACTTC.

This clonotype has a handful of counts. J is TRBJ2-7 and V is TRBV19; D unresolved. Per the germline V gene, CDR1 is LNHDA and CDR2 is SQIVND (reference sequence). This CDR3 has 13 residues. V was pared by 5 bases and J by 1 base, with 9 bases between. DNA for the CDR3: TGTGCCAGTAGTTCTCGGATATCCTACGAGCAGTACTTC. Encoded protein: CASSSRISYEQYF.

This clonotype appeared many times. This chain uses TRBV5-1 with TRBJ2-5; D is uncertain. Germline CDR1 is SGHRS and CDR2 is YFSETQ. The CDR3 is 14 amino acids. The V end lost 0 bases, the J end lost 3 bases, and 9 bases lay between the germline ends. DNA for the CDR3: TGCGCCAGCAGCTTGGCTGGCCGCAAAGAGACCCAGTACTTC. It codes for CASSLAGRKETQYF.

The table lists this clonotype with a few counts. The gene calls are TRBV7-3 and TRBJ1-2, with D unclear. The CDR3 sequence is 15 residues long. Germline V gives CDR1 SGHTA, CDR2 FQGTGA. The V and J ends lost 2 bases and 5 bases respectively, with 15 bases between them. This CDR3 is CASSLGGKVDYGYTF. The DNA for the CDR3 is TGTGCCAGCAGCTTAGGAGGGAAGGTTGATTATGGCTACACCTTC.

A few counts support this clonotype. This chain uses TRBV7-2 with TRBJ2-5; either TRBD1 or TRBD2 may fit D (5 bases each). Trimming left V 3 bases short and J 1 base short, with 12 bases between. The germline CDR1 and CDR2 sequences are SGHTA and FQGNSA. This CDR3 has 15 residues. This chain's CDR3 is CASSLAGTLQETQYF. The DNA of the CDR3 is TGTGCCAGCAGCTTGGCCGGGACCCTCCAAGAGACCCAGTACTTC. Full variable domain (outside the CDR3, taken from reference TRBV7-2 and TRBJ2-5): GAGVSQSPSNKVTEKGKDVELRCDPISGHTALYWYRQSLGQGLEFLIYFQGNSAPDKSGLPSDRFSAERTGGSVSTLTIQRTQQEDSAVYLCASSLAGTLQETQYFGPGTRLLVL.

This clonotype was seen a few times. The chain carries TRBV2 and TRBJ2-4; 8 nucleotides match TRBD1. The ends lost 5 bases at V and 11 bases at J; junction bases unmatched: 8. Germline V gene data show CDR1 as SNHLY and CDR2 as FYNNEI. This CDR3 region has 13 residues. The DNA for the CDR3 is TGTGCCAGCAGTTTCGGACAGGGAGGTTTTCAGTACTTC. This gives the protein CASSFGQGGFQYF. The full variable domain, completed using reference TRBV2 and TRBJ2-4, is EPEVTQTPSHQVTQMGQEVILRCVPISNHLYFYWYRQILGQKVEFLVSFYNNEISEKSEIFDDQFSVERPDGSNFTLKIRSTKLEDSAMYFCASSFGQGGFQYFGAGTRLSVL.

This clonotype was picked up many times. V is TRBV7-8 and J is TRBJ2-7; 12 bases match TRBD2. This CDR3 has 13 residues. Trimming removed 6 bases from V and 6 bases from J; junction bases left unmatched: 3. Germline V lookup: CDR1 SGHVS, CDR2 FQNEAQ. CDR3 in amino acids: CASRLAGGSEQYF. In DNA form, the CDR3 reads TGTGCCAGCAGACTAGCGGGAGGTTCCGAGCAGTACTTC.

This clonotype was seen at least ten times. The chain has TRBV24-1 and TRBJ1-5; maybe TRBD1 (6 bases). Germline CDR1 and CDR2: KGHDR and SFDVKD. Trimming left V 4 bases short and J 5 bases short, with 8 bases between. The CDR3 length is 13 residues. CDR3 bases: TGTGCCACCAGTGAATCAGGGGATCAGCCCCAGCATTTT. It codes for CATSESGDQPQHF.

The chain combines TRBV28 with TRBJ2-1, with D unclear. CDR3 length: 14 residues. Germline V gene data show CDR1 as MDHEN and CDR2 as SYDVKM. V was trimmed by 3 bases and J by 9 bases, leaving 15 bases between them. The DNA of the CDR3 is TGTGCCAGCAGTTTTTCCCTTGGACGGTTTGAGCAGTTCTTC. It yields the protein CASSFSLGRFEQFF.

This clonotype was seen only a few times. The CDR3 DNA sequence: TGTGCCAGCAGCCAAGTGACGGGAATCAGCTCCTACGAGCAGTACTTC. Its protein is CASSQVTGISSYEQYF. The rearrangement uses TRBV14 and TRBJ2-7, with a weak D call TRBD2 (5 bases). Looked up from germline, CDR1 is SGHDN and CDR2 is FVKESK. This CDR3 region has 16 residues. V lost 1 base, J lost 0 bases, and 13 bases lay in between.

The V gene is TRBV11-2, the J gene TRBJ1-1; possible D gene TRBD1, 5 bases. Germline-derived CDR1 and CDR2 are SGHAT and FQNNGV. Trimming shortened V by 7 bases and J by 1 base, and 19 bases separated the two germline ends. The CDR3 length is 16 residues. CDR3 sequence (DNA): TGTGCCAGCACCAACAGGAGGAAAATAGGGAACACTGAAGCTTTCTTT. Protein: CASTNRRKIGNTEAFF.

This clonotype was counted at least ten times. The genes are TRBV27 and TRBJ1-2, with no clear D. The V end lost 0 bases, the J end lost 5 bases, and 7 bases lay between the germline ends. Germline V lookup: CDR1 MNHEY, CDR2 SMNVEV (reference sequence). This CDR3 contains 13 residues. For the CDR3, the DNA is TGTGCCAGCAGTTTATCGGCCGTTTATGGCTACACCTTC. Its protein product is CASSLSAVYGYTF.

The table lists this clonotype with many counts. The CDR3 region has the DNA TGTGCCAGCAGTGGCAGACTAGCGGGAATGGTAAATGAGCAGTTCTTC. Its translation: CASSGRLAGMVNEQFF. The chain employs TRBV6-1 and TRBJ2-1; 11 nucleotides line up with TRBD2. The CDR3 is 16 residues long. From germline, CDR1 is MNHNS and CDR2 SASEGT. The V and J ends lost 4 bases and 7 bases, in that order; junction bases with no gene match: 9.

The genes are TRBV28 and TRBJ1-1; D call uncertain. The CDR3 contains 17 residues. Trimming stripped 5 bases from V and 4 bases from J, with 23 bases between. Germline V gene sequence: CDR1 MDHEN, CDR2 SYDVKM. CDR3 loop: CASSRTKLRLGGTEAFF. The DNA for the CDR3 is TGTGCCAGCAGTCGTACAAAATTAAGACTTGGTGGCACTGAAGCTTTCTTT.

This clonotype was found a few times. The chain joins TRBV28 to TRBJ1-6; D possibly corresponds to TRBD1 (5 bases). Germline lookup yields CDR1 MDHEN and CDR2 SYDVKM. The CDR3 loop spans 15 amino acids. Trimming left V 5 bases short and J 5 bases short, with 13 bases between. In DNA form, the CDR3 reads TGTGCCAGCAGTCCATTGGGGGGGGATAATTCACCCCTCCACTTT. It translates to CASSPLGGDNSPLHF.

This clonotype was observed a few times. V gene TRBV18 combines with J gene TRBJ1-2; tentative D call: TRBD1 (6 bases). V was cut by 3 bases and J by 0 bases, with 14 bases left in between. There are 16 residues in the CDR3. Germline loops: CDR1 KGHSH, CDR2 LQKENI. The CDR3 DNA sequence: TGTGCCAGCTCACCGGGGATGGACAGACCTAACTATGGCTACACCTTC. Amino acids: CASSPGMDRPNYGYTF.

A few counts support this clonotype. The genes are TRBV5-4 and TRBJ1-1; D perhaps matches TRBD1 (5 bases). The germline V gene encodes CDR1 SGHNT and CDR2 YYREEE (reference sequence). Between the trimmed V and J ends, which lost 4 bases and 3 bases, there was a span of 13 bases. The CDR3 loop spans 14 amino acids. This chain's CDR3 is CASSHRQWDTEAFF. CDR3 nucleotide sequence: TGTGCCAGCAGCCATAGACAGTGGGACACTGAAGCTTTCTTT.

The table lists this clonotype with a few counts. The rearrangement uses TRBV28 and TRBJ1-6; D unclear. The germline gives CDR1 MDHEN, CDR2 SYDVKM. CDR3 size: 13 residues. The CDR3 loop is CASGERHDSPLHF. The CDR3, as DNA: TGTGCATCTGGCGAGCGGCATGATTCACCCCTCCACTTT.

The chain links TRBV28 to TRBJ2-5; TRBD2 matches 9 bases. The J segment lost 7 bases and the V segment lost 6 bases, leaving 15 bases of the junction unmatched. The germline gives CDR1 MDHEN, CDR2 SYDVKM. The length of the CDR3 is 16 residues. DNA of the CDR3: TGTGCCAGCAGCTCCCCAAGGGGACTAGCCCCCTGGACCCAGTACTTC. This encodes CASSSPRGLAPWTQYF.